The 30 T cell receptor beta chains below come from one sample, sequenced in a study of CD8+CD57+ T cells in acquired aplastic anemia. Genomic DNA was employed as the template in profiling TCR beta VDJ and CDR3. MiXCR, applied by TCRdb to the reads, yields one record per CDR3 protein. The table shows 180,000 or so distinct CDR3 sequences, with 40% to 55% occurring only once. Sequenced input: sorted CD4+, CD8+, or CD8+CD57+ T cells (not recorded which) from PBMCs. Source of these receptors: a human donor in good health.

The chain links TRBV7-9 to TRBJ1-2; no reliable D call. Germline values: CDR1 SEHNR, CDR2 FQNEAQ (reference sequence). The V gene lost 1 base and the J gene lost 4 bases, with 7 bases spanning the gap. The CDR3 extends over 13 amino acids. CDR3 residues: CASSLGVGYGYTF. In nucleotides, the CDR3 is TGTGCCAGCAGCTTAGGGGTTGGCTATGGCTACACCTTC.

This clonotype was detected a few times. The gene calls are TRBV12-3 or TRBV12-4 and TRBJ2-7; D possibly corresponds to TRBD2 (5 bases). V lost 4 bases and J lost 3, with 22 bases in between. This CDR3 is 17 amino acids long. For the CDR3, the DNA is TGTGCCAGCAGTTCCCCTCAGGTGAGGCTCGGGGTCTACGAGCAGTACTTC. It encodes CASSSPQVRLGVYEQYF.

The rearrangement joins TRBV7-8 to TRBJ1-1; the D is unclear. Trimming left V 2 bases short and J 4 bases short, with 5 bases between. The V gene's germline CDR1 is SGHVS and CDR2 FQNEAQ. The CDR3 is made up of 12 amino acids. Here the CDR3 DNA reads TGTGCCAGCAGCTTATCTTTCACTGAAGCTTTCTTT. It specifies CASSLSFTEAFF.

In this sample, this clonotype turned up many times. This chain joins TRBV5-1 and TRBJ2-7; D might be TRBD1 or TRBD2, each matching 7 bases. Germline CDR1 reads SGHRS; CDR2 reads YFSETQ. The CDR3 sequence is 14 residues long. The V and J ends lost 8 bases and 5 bases respectively, with 20 bases between them. As DNA, the CDR3 is TGCGCCAGTGGAGGGGAGGGGGCGTCCCACGAGCAGTACTTC. Translated, it gives CASGGEGASHEQYF.

The chain carries TRBV7-2 and TRBJ2-2, with TRBD2 matching over 9 bases. The V gene's germline CDR1 is SGHTA and CDR2 FQGNSA. V lost 6 bases to trimming and J lost 4 bases; unmatched junction nucleotides: 6. The CDR3 has 15 amino acids. Written as DNA, the CDR3 is TGTGCCAGCAGTCCCTCGCGGGGGGGCACCGGGGAGCTGTTTTTT. The encoded protein is CASSPSRGGTGELFF.

V usage is TRBV29-1 and J usage is TRBJ1-1; D call uncertain. V dropped 4 bases and J dropped 1 base, with 7 bases sitting between them. Germline loops: CDR1 SQVTM, CDR2 ANQGSEA. The length of the CDR3 is 12 residues. CDR3 sequence (DNA): TGCAGCGTTGTGGTCGGGAACACTGAAGCTTTCTTT. Its translation: CSVVVGNTEAFF.

This clonotype showed up many times. The chain joins TRBV19 to TRBJ2-7; D tentatively reads TRBD1 or TRBD2 (5 bases each). This CDR3 spans 13 amino acids. V lost 5 bases and J lost 3, with 11 bases in between. Germline V CDR1 and CDR2: LNHDA, SQIVND (reference sequence). CDR3 residues: CASSPGHYYEQYF. The CDR3 DNA follows: TGTGCCAGTAGTCCGGGGCACTACTACGAGCAGTACTTC.

This clonotype was detected ten times or more. The rearrangement links TRBV11-2 to TRBJ2-1; the D gene is possibly TRBD2 (6 bases). V dropped 1 base and J dropped 1 base, with 8 bases sitting between them. The germline gives CDR1 SGHAT, CDR2 FQNNGV. The CDR3 length is 15 residues. The CDR3 is CASSLGGRSYNEQFF. CDR3 sequence (DNA): TGTGCCAGCAGCTTAGGGGGGAGGTCCTACAATGAGCAGTTCTTC.

The V call is TRBV9, the J call TRBJ2-5; D gene uncertain. Trimming pared 0 bases from V and 5 bases from J, leaving 11 bases between. CDR3 length: 14 residues. CDR1 and CDR2 from the germline V gene are SGDLS and YYNGEE. DNA for the CDR3: TGTGCCAGCAGCGTAGTGGGTCTTAGGGAGACCCAGTACTTC. As protein: CASSVVGLRETQYF.

This clonotype was recorded a few times. J is TRBJ2-3 and V is TRBV6-2 or TRBV6-3; D possibly matches TRBD1 or TRBD2 (5 bases each). Trimming removed 0 bases from V and 0 bases from J, with 16 bases in between. The CDR3 loop spans 18 amino acids. The germline gives CDR1 MNHEY, CDR2 SVGEGT. The CDR3 DNA is TGTGCCAGCAGTTACTCGATGGTAGTTGGGGGAAGCACAGATACGCAGTATTTT. It codes for CASSYSMVVGGSTDTQYF.

Note on this clonotype: One base away lies a much larger clone, so this may be a sequencing read error. This chain uses TRBV5-1 with TRBJ1-3; D not certain. Germline V gene lookup returns CDR1 SGHRS and CDR2 YFSETQ. CDR3 length equals 14 residues. CDR3 protein: CASSSQGSGNTVYF. CDR3 DNA sequence: TGCGCCAGCAGCTCGCAAGGGTCCGGAAACACCGTATATTTT.

The rearrangement links TRBV10-3 to TRBJ2-7, with D possibly matching TRBD2 (6 bases). CDR3 size: 13 residues. Between the trimmed V and J ends, which lost 5 bases and 2 bases, there was a span of 10 bases. The V gene's germline CDR1 is ENHRY and CDR2 SYGVKD. The CDR3 nucleotides read TGTGCCATCAGTAGAAGGGAGGCCTACGAGCAGTACTTC. It encodes CAISRREAYEQYF.

This clonotype was counted ten times or more. The rearrangement uses TRBV5-1 and TRBJ2-7; D is perhaps TRBD1 (5 bases). Trimming cost V 0 bases and J 2 bases, with 18 bases left between them. This CDR3 has 17 residues. CDR1 and CDR2 (germline): SGHRS, YFSETQ. The CDR3 protein is CASSLVFRTMAAYEQYF. In nucleotides, the CDR3 is TGCGCCAGCAGCTTGGTTTTCAGGACAATGGCGGCCTACGAGCAGTACTTC.

This clonotype was found many times. The chain recombines TRBV6-5 with TRBJ2-7, with 7 bases fitting TRBD1. CDR3 size: 14 residues. The J segment lost 4 bases and the V segment lost 2 bases, leaving 5 bases of the junction unmatched. Germline V gives CDR1 MNHEY, CDR2 SVGAGI. The CDR3 reads CASSYRDRYYEQYF. As DNA, the CDR3 is TGTGCCAGCAGTTACCGGGACAGATATTACGAGCAGTACTTC.

This clonotype was seen a handful of times. One end of the junction fails to match germline, which may point to a read error. The chain is built from TRBV24-1 and TRBJ2-1; the D call may be TRBD1 or TRBD2 (5 bases each). CDR1 is KGHDR, CDR2 SFDVKD, per germline. This CDR3 spans 14 amino acids. CDR3 sequence: CASSFTGPYNEQFF. The CDR3 DNA follows: TGTGCCAGCAGTTTCACGGGGCCCTACAATGAGCAGTTCTTC.

The chain is built from TRBV3-1 and TRBJ1-2; D call uncertain. The length of the CDR3 is 14 residues. Trimming took off 0 bases at V and 9 bases at J, with 14 bases between the two ends. CDR1 LGHDT and CDR2 YNNKEL come from the germline V gene (reference sequence). The CDR3: CASSQDQNWGSYTF. In DNA form, the CDR3 reads TGTGCCAGCAGCCAAGATCAGAATTGGGGTAGCTACACCTTC.

This clonotype has only a few counts. This chain joins TRBV19 and TRBJ1-6, with 7 bases fitting TRBD1. The CDR3 has 14 amino acids. The ends lost 6 bases at V and 9 bases at J; junction bases unmatched: 8. Germline V lookup: CDR1 LNHDA, CDR2 SQIVND (reference sequence). CDR3 sequence reads: CASRKGQPPSPLHF. CDR3 nucleotide sequence: TGTGCCAGTAGAAAGGGACAGCCGCCTTCACCCCTCCACTTT.

V gene TRBV5-4 combines with J gene TRBJ2-7, with 8 positions matching TRBD1. Losses at the gene ends were 0 bases for V and 3 bases for J; bases not matched to a gene: 2. Germline lookup yields CDR1 SGHNT and CDR2 YYREEE (reference sequence). CDR3 length: 14 amino acids. The CDR3 region is CASSLGTGNYEQYF. In DNA form, the CDR3 reads TGTGCCAGCAGCTTGGGGACAGGGAACTACGAGCAGTACTTC.

In its sample, this clonotype was seen a few times. This chain connects TRBV29-1 to TRBJ1-1; 7 nucleotides match TRBD1. The V and J ends lost 6 bases and 6 bases, in that order; junction bases with no gene match: 4. This CDR3 region has 11 residues. Germline V gives CDR1 SQVTM, CDR2 ANQGSEA. The CDR3 region has the DNA TGCAGCGTAGATGGACAGGCTGAAGCTTTCTTT. Translating gives CSVDGQAEAFF.

This clonotype was counted at least ten times. V usage is TRBV12-3 or TRBV12-4 and J usage is TRBJ2-3; D possibly corresponds to TRBD2 (6 bases). Trimming stripped 0 bases from V and 0 bases from J, with 7 bases between. The CDR3 length is 15 residues. The CDR3, as DNA: TGTGCCAGCAGTTTAGCTAGCGGAAGCACAGATACGCAGTATTTT. Translation: CASSLASGSTDTQYF.

The rearrangement links TRBV24-1 to TRBJ1-2; 9 nucleotides align to TRBD1. Germline loops: CDR1 KGHDR, CDR2 SFDVKD. Losses at the gene ends were 5 bases for V and 4 bases for J; bases not matched to a gene: 13. CDR3 length equals 17 residues. For the CDR3, the DNA is TGTGCCACCAGTGGCGGGACAGGGACTGGGTCTACCTATGGCTACACCTTC. This codes for CATSGGTGTGSTYGYTF.

This rearrangement joins TRBV29-1 to TRBJ1-1; D gene unclear. With 3 bases removed from V and 2 bases from J, the gap between germline ends came to 10 bases. The CDR3 consists of 13 residues. Germline V gene sequence: CDR1 SQVTM, CDR2 ANQGSEA. The CDR3 DNA is TGCAGCGTTGAGGCAGATTTTAACACTGAAGCTTTCTTT. Its protein product is CSVEADFNTEAFF.

The chain recombines TRBV5-1 with TRBJ1-1; 9 bases are a match to TRBD1. Germline lookup yields CDR1 SGHRS and CDR2 YFSETQ. V gave up 4 bases and J gave up 6 bases; unmatched junction bases: 10. The CDR3 contains 15 residues. CDR3 bases: TGCGCCAGCAGCGCAGAGGGACAGGGAAGGGCTGAAGCTTTCTTT. This encodes CASSAEGQGRAEAFF.

A remark on this clonotype: The junction and the germline gene differ at one end; a read error may be behind it. This chain connects TRBV15 to TRBJ1-1; unclear D gene. The CDR3 is 15 residues long. CDR1 is LNHNV and CDR2 is YYDKDF in the germline V gene (reference sequence). CDR3: CATSGGGLRNTEAFF. CDR3 sequence (DNA): TGTGCCACCAGCGGTGGAGGCCTCAGGAACACTGAAGCCTTCTTT.

The chain recombines TRBV10-3 with TRBJ1-1, with a weak D call TRBD1 (5 bases). Deletions cut 6 bases from V and 2 bases from J, with 10 bases between. The CDR3 contains 13 residues. Germline V lookup: CDR1 ENHRY, CDR2 SYGVKD. CDR3 sequence: CAIRGDPNTEAFF. For the CDR3, the DNA is TGTGCCATCAGAGGGGACCCCAACACTGAAGCTTTCTTT.

The chain has TRBV19 and TRBJ1-1; perhaps TRBD1 as D (6 bases). This CDR3 is built from 13 residues. Trimming took 5 bases from V and 7 from J, leaving 14 bases between them. Germline CDR1 reads LNHDA; CDR2 reads SQIVND (reference sequence). The CDR3 loop is CASSRTELNEAFF. CDR3 sequence (DNA): TGTGCCAGTAGTCGGACAGAGCTAAATGAAGCTTTCTTT.

The chain is built from TRBV7-9 and TRBJ1-1; 9 positions agree with TRBD1. Germline assignment: CDR1 SEHNR and CDR2 FQNEAQ (reference sequence). The CDR3 has 15 amino acids. Unmatched junction bases numbered 4, after V lost 1 base and J lost 4 bases. The CDR3 DNA sequence: TGTGCCAGCAGCTTAGATGGGACAGGGCCCACTGAAGCTTTCTTT. Encoded protein: CASSLDGTGPTEAFF. Looking up the rest from reference TRBV7-9 and TRBJ1-1 gives the full variable domain: DTGVSQNPRHKITKRGQNVTFRCDPISEHNRLYWYRQTLGQGPEFLTYFQNEAQLEKSRLLSDRFSAERPKGSFSTLEIQRTEQGDSAMYLCASSLDGTGPTEAFFGQGTRLTVV.

The chain links TRBV7-9 to TRBJ1-2; tentative D call: TRBD1 (6 bases). CDR1 and CDR2 (germline): SEHNR, FQNEAQ (reference sequence). The CDR3 runs to 12 residues. Trimming removed 7 bases at V and 5 bases at J, with 11 bases between. CDR3 coding DNA: TGTGCCAGCAACCTGGGGGCTTATGGCTACACCTTC. Amino acids: CASNLGAYGYTF.

This clonotype has more than one count but fewer than ten. The chain has TRBV19 and TRBJ1-1; 7 bases are a match to TRBD1. J lost 4 bases, V lost 5 bases, and 4 bases had no gene match. CDR1 is LNHDA and CDR2 is SQIVND in the germline V gene (reference sequence). The CDR3 is made up of 13 amino acids. CDR3 DNA sequence: TGTGCCAGTAGTCCGACAGGGATCACTGAAGCTTTCTTT. Its translation is CASSPTGITEAFF. Complete variable domain (other parts from reference TRBV19 and TRBJ1-1): DGGITQSPKYLFRKEGQNVTLSCEQNLNHDAMYWYRQDPGQGLRLIYYSQIVNDFQKGDIAEGYSVSREKKESFPLTVTSAQKNPTAFYLCASSPTGITEAFFGQGTRLTVV.

This chain connects TRBV2 to TRBJ2-7; TRBD2 matches 14 bases. The germline gives CDR1 SNHLY, CDR2 FYNNEI. This CDR3 contains 18 residues. V lost 7 bases to trimming and J lost 6 bases; unmatched junction nucleotides: 17. The CDR3 nucleotides read TGTGCCAGCAACCCATTCCAGACTAGCGGGAGGGCCGGAATCGAGCAGTACTTC. Translating gives CASNPFQTSGRAGIEQYF.